This is a list of T cell receptor beta chains from one sample in a study of T-cell memory formation after mild COVID-19. MiXCR was run by TCRdb on the 5' RACE reads, yielding one entry per CDR3 protein. The table records about 130,000 distinct CDR3 sequences, over 15% of them present only once. Specimen: PBMCs or a T cell subset sorted from them (not recorded which). The receptor source for this set is a man aged 18 to 30 who had mild COVID-19 (a few samples of this study predate the infection). Cell type and time point are not known. CDR3s include the opening cysteine and the closing phenylalanine or tryptophan. D genes are given only for firm matches. Clone size is shown for a subset of rows, as once, few, many or a class of expanded clone.

j_call d_call v_call clone_size cdr3_aa cdr3_nt
TRBJ1-2 TRBD1 TRBV12-3/TRBV12-4 . CASSGRTGQNYGYTF TGTGCCAGCAGTGGCCGGACAGGACAGAACTATGGCTACACCTTC
TRBJ1-2 . TRBV6-1 . CASTLGTAYGYTF TGTGCCAGCACTCTCGGGACGGCCTATGGCTACACCTTC
TRBJ1-1 . TRBV7-9 few CASSSPGHWNTEAFF TGTGCCAGCAGCTCGCCGGGACATTGGAACACTGAAGCTTTCTTT
TRBJ2-5 TRBD1 TRBV20-1 few CSARLGDRVETQYF TGCAGTGCTAGGCTCGGTGACAGGGTCGAGACCCAGTACTTC
TRBJ2-7 . TRBV13 . CASSPLGSSYEQYF TGTGCCAGCAGCCCATTGGGGAGCTCCTACGAGCAGTACTTC
TRBJ2-5 . TRBV11-1 . CASTGMEETQYF TGTGCCAGCACGGGGATGGAGGAGACCCAGTACTTC
TRBJ2-5 . TRBV7-7 few CASSLDGLLGNQYF TGTGCCAGCAGCCTAGACGGGTTATTGGGAAACCAGTACTTC
TRBJ2-1 . TRBV7-9 many CASSQHRLGNEQFF TGTGCCAGCAGCCAGCACCGCCTGGGTAATGAGCAGTTCTTC
TRBJ2-7 . TRBV5-1 few CASSLWGYEQYF TGCGCCAGCAGCTTATGGGGCTACGAGCAGTACTTC
TRBJ1-1 . TRBV25-1 once CASSVQGGVGKAFF TGTGCCAGCAGTGTTCAAGGGGGGGTCGGTAAAGCTTTCTTT
TRBJ1-5 . TRBV20-1 . CSAGVNQPQHF TGCAGTGCTGGTGTGAACCAGCCCCAGCATTTT
TRBJ2-6 . TRBV19 few CASQPRIAGANVLTF TGTGCCAGCCAACCCCGCATAGCTGGGGCCAACGTCCTGACTTTC
TRBJ1-6 . TRBV27 . CASSRAGDRRNSPLHF TGTGCCAGCAGTCGCGCCGGGGACCGTCGGAATTCACCCCTCCACTTT
TRBJ1-5 . TRBV7-2 many CASSLYGADQPQHF TGTGCCAGCAGCTTATACGGGGCGGATCAGCCCCAGCATTTT